The T cell receptor (beta chain) described here comes from a study of CD8+CD57+ T cells in acquired aplastic anemia. Across the whole study: Sorted CD4+ and CD8+ cells yielded DNA averaging around 3.2 ug.

Study-level results: Between the patient and control groups, CD8+ Simpson's diversity did not differ significantly. A set of around 30 CD8+ CDR3 sequences was shared between patients and controls, and these sequences appeared highly expressed in patients.

The CDR3 spans 14 residues. CDR1 and CDR2 (germline): SGHNT, YYREEE (reference sequence). Deletions cut 4 bases from V and 1 base from J, with 11 bases between. TCR beta VDJ and CDR3 were profiled, and genomic DNA was the template. TCRdb redid the calling of the reads with MiXCR, one entry per CDR3 protein. The sample contains 180,000 or so distinct CDR3 sequences, approximately 48% of which appear only once. Worth noting for this clonotype: Its antigen is not known.

Before being chosen for sequencing, patients had shown CD8+CD57+ cell expansion by flow cytometry. A severe acquired aplastic anemia diagnosis applied to all patients. The V gene is TRBV5-4, the J gene TRBJ1-1; tentative D call: TRBD1 (6 bases). Material for sequencing was sorted CD4+, CD8+, or CD8+CD57+ T cells (not recorded which) from PBMCs. The sequence came from a human donor with aplastic anemia. CDR3 sequence: CASSVDSKNTEAFF. The CDR3 bases are TGTGCCAGCAGCGTGGACAGTAAGAACACTGAAGCTTTCTTT. Using reference TRBV5-4 and TRBJ1-1 for the parts outside the CDR3, the full variable domain is ETGVTQSPTHLIKTRGQQVTLRCSSQSGHNTVSWYQQALGQGPQFIFQYYREEENGRGNFPPRFSGLQFPNYSSELNVNALELDDSALYLCASSVDSKNTEAFFGQGTRLTVV.